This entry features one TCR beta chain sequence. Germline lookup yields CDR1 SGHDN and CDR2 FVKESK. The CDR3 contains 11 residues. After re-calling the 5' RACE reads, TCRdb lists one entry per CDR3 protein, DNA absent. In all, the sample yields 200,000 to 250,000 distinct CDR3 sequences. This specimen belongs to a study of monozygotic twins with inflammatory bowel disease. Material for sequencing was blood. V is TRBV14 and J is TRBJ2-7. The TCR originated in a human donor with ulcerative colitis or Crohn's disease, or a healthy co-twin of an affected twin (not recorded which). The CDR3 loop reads CASSQGLEQYF.